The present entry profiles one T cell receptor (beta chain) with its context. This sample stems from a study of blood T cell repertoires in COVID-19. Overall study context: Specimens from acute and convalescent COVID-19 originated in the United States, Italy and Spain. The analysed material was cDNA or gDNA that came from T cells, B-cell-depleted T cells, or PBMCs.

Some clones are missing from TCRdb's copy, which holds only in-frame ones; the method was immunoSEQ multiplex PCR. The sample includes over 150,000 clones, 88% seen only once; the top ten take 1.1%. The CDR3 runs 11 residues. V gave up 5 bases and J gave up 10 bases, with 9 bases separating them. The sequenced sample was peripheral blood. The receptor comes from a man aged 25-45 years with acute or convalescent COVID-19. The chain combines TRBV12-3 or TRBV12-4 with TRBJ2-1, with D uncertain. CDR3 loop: CASSSYREQFF. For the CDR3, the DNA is TGTGCCAGCAGTAGTTATCGGGAGCAGTTCTTC.